The 24 T cell receptor beta chains below come from one sample, sequenced in a study of T cell responses to AZD1222 COVID-19 vaccine. TCRdb's copy holds only in-frame clones and misses some; the assay was immunoSEQ multiplex PCR. The sample includes approximately 60,000 clones, 84% of them seen just once. Material: peripheral blood, obtained on day 0 of AZD1222 vaccination. The receptors here all came from an adult in good health.

The V call is TRBV20-1, the J call TRBJ2-1; 7 bases are a match to TRBD2. The CDR3 covers 11 residues. The V segment lost 1 base and the J segment 10 bases; nucleotides outside the gene matches: 1. Germline V gene sequence: CDR1 DFQATT, CDR2 SNEGSKA (reference sequence). For the CDR3, the DNA is TGCAGTGCTAGAGTGCGGGGGGAGCAGTTCTTC. Amino acids: CSARVRGEQFF.

V gene TRBV19 combines with J gene TRBJ2-1; 11 bases are shared with TRBD2. Per the germline V gene, CDR1 is LNHDA and CDR2 is SQIVND (reference sequence). V was clipped by 6 bases and J by 7 bases; unmatched bases: 11. The CDR3 spans 16 residues. This chain's CDR3 is CASSRALAGGSNEQFF. DNA for the CDR3: TGTGCCAGTAGCCGAGCGTTAGCGGGAGGGTCGAATGAGCAGTTCTTC.

The V and J genes are TRBV18 and TRBJ2-1; possible D gene TRBD1, 5 bases. The CDR3 contains 14 residues. Trimming left V 1 base short and J 9 bases short, with 13 bases between. The germline V gene has CDR1 KGHSH and CDR2 LQKENI. CDR3 sequence reads: CASSPRVTDPEQFF. For the CDR3, the DNA is TGTGCCAGCTCACCACGGGTGACAGATCCTGAGCAGTTCTTC.

The rearrangement uses TRBV24-1 and TRBJ2-5; 9 bases map to TRBD2. Germline CDR1 and CDR2: KGHDR and SFDVKD. The CDR3 sequence is 16 residues long. Trimming cost V 5 bases and J 5 bases; bases outside gene matches: 11. The CDR3 sequence: CATSGSLAGTGETQYF. The CDR3 DNA sequence: TGTGCCACCAGTGGGAGTCTAGCGGGAACAGGGGAGACCCAGTACTTC.

This chain links TRBV6-5 with TRBJ1-2; 9 bases line up with TRBD1. Unmatched junction bases numbered 5, after V lost 6 bases and J lost 6 bases. The germline CDR1 and CDR2 sequences are MNHEY and SVGAGI. CDR3 length equals 13 residues. CDR3 DNA: TGTGCCAGCAGGCCGGGGACAGGGAATGGCTACACCTTC. Protein product: CASRPGTGNGYTF.

The chain combines TRBV7-2 with TRBJ1-1; no definite D call. Germline lookup yields CDR1 SGHTA and CDR2 FQGNSA. This CDR3 contains 14 residues. The ends were cut back, 6 bases at V and 0 bases at J, with 11 bases in the middle. This CDR3 reads CASRPSELNTEAFF. Here the CDR3 DNA reads TGTGCCAGCAGACCTTCCGAGCTGAACACTGAAGCTTTCTTT.

The rearrangement joins TRBV9 to TRBJ2-2, with 7 bases that match TRBD2. This CDR3 has 15 amino acids. Germline V gene sequence: CDR1 SGDLS, CDR2 YYNGEE. Germline trimming cut 4 bases from V and 5 bases from J; bases unmatched to any gene: 8. CDR3: CASSTSARWTGELFF. CDR3 nucleotides: TGTGCCAGCAGCACTAGCGCGCGGTGGACCGGGGAGCTGTTTTTT.

The chain links TRBV29-1 to TRBJ1-4; the D is unclear. The CDR3 has 12 amino acids. Germline values: CDR1 SQVTM, CDR2 ANQGSEA. Trimming stripped 5 bases from V and 8 bases from J, with 12 bases between. In DNA form, the CDR3 reads TGCAGCGTTTTAACGGGTGGGGAAAAACTGTTTTTT. Protein product: CSVLTGGEKLFF.

This clone is a singleton in its sample. The CDR3 DNA sequence: TGTGCCAGCAGTATCTCGGCCTATTATGGCTACACCTTC. This translates into CASSISAYYGYTF. The J gene is TRBJ1-2, the V gene TRBV28; D ambiguous. The CDR3 consists of 13 residues. V lost 5 bases to trimming and J lost 5 bases, with 12 bases between them. Germline V gene sequence: CDR1 MDHEN, CDR2 SYDVKM.

V gene TRBV7-2 combines with J gene TRBJ2-7, with no clear D. The CDR3 contains 13 residues. Germline CDR1 SGHTA, CDR2 FQGNSA. The V end was cut by 5 bases, the J end by 1 base, with 9 bases between. This CDR3 is CASSVQVSYEQYV. The CDR3 DNA sequence: TGTGCCAGCAGCGTCCAAGTATCCTACGAGCAGTACGTC.

The CDR3 DNA is TGTGCCACCAGTGAGGAGGGGCAGGGCTACCCGGGGTTGGACACCGGGGAGCTGTTTTTT. This codes for CATSEEGQGYPGLDTGELFF. The rearrangement uses TRBV24-1 and TRBJ2-2; weak D call: TRBD2 (6 bases). V lost 4 bases, J lost 3 bases, and 26 bases lay in between. CDR3 length: 20 residues. Germline-derived CDR1 and CDR2 are KGHDR and SFDVKD.

The rearrangement links TRBV19 to TRBJ1-1; no firm D call. The CDR3 has 17 amino acids. CDR1 is LNHDA and CDR2 is SQIVND in the germline V gene (reference sequence). Trimming stripped 3 bases from V and 1 base from J, with 18 bases between. The CDR3 here is CASSIRSPGMGNTEAFF. CDR3 coding DNA: TGTGCCAGTAGTATCCGTTCCCCCGGAATGGGGAACACTGAAGCTTTCTTT. The full variable domain, completed using reference TRBV19 and TRBJ1-1, is DGGITQSPKYLFRKEGQNVTLSCEQNLNHDAMYWYRQDPGQGLRLIYYSQIVNDFQKGDIAEGYSVSREKKESFPLTVTSAQKNPTAFYLCASSIRSPGMGNTEAFFGQGTRLTVV.

CDR3 amino acids: CASSLPGQGIYGYTF. CDR3 DNA sequence: TGTGCCAGCAGTCTACCGGGACAGGGAATCTATGGCTACACCTTC. The chain has TRBV7-3 and TRBJ1-2, with 9 bases fitting TRBD1. V was pared by 6 bases and J by 4 bases, with 9 bases of the junction left unmatched. Germline-derived CDR1 and CDR2 are SGHTA and FQGTGA. The CDR3 extends over 15 amino acids.

The chain joins TRBV30 to TRBJ1-1; the D gene is possibly TRBD1 (5 bases). V was cut by 2 bases and J by 3 bases, with 10 bases left in between. The CDR3 loop spans 13 amino acids. Per germline, CDR1 GTSNPN and CDR2 SVGIG (reference sequence). This CDR3 is CAWSRGTDTEAFF. The CDR3 coding sequence is TGTGCCTGGAGTAGAGGGACGGACACTGAAGCTTTCTTT.

In nucleotides, the CDR3 is TGTGCCAGCAGTTACACAGGGGGCGGCTATGGCTACACCTTC. Encoded protein: CASSYTGGGYGYTF. This chain uses TRBV6-5 with TRBJ1-2; 9 nucleotides line up with TRBD1. The CDR3 loop spans 14 amino acids. Germline values: CDR1 MNHEY, CDR2 SVGAGI. Losses at the gene ends were 2 bases for V and 4 bases for J; bases not matched to a gene: 2.

This clone turned up a few times. The rearrangement links TRBV19 to TRBJ1-1; 7 positions match TRBD1. V gave up 7 bases and J gave up 2 bases; unmatched junction bases: 10. Germline-derived CDR1 and CDR2 are LNHDA and SQIVND (reference sequence). This CDR3 has 15 amino acids. CDR3 sequence (DNA): TGTGCCAGTAATGGGCAGGGGGGGATTAACACTGAAGCTTTCTTT. The encoded protein is CASNGQGGINTEAFF.

V is TRBV6-1 and J is TRBJ1-4, with D hard to call. Trimming pared 3 bases from V and 5 bases from J, leaving 16 bases between. The germline gives CDR1 MNHNS, CDR2 SASEGT. This CDR3 spans 16 amino acids. The CDR3 reads CASSEIDWRENEKLFF. The CDR3 nucleotides read TGTGCCAGCAGTGAGATCGACTGGAGGGAAAATGAAAAACTGTTTTTT.

The chain uses TRBV3-1 (or the pseudogene TRBV3-2) and TRBJ2-5, with TRBD2 matching 8 bases. V lost 2 bases and J lost 2; bases outside the gene matches: 4. Germline V gene lookup returns CDR1 LGHDT and CDR2 YNNKEL (reference sequence). The CDR3 has 15 residues. Here the CDR3 DNA reads TGTGCCAGCAGCCAAAATAGCGGGGAGCAAGAGACCCAGTACTTC. This sequence encodes CASSQNSGEQETQYF.

The chain recombines TRBV16 with TRBJ1-5, with D hard to call. With 3 bases removed from V and 3 bases from J, the gap between germline ends came to 9 bases. The V gene's germline CDR1 is KGHSY and CDR2 FQNENV. The CDR3 is 14 amino acids. The CDR3 DNA reads TGTGCCAGCAGCCATGGGCAGGACAATCAGCCCCAGCATTTT. Translating gives CASSHGQDNQPQHF.

The chain carries TRBV6-2 or TRBV6-3 and TRBJ2-1; D may correspond to TRBD1 or TRBD2 (8 bases each). The CDR3 is 21 residues long. Germline CDR1 is MNHEY and CDR2 is SVGEGT. Trimming stripped 2 bases from V and 4 bases from J, with 30 bases between. CDR3 nucleotide sequence: TGTGCCAGCAGTTACCCCGGGAGGGACAGGCCTACACCCTGGGGGTACAATGAGCAGTTCTTC. Its protein is CASSYPGRDRPTPWGYNEQFF.

J is TRBJ2-7 and V is TRBV7-2; a weak D match, TRBD1 (5 bases). Germline V gene sequence: CDR1 SGHTA, CDR2 FQGNSA. This CDR3 is built from 13 residues. V lost 1 base and J lost 4, with 8 bases in between. This CDR3 reads CASSLDRQYEQYV. In DNA form, the CDR3 reads TGTGCCAGCAGCTTAGACCGACAGTACGAGCAGTACGTC.

The chain has TRBV7-9 and TRBJ2-1; D may be TRBD1 or TRBD2 (5 bases each). V dropped 1 base and J dropped 4 bases, with 17 bases sitting between them. Germline-derived CDR1 and CDR2 are SEHNR and FQNEAQ (reference sequence). The CDR3 spans 17 residues. For the CDR3, the DNA is TGTGCCAGCAGCTTAGGACCCTTGGGGGTGGGATACAATGAGCAGTTCTTC. The encoded protein is CASSLGPLGVGYNEQFF.

The CDR3 loop reads CASSIRPVYRGYTF. In nucleotides, the CDR3 is TGTGCCAGTAGTATCCGGCCCGTGTATAGGGGCTACACCTTC. The chain is built from TRBV19 and TRBJ1-2; D not resolved. The CDR3 runs to 14 residues. V was pared by 3 bases and J by 8 bases, with 16 bases between. Germline CDR1 LNHDA, CDR2 SQIVND (reference sequence).

In this sample, this clone turned up a few times. The chain uses TRBV24-1 and TRBJ1-1, with 9 bases fitting TRBD1. Germline V gives CDR1 KGHDR, CDR2 SFDVKD. Germline trimming cut 4 bases from V and 11 bases from J; bases unmatched to any gene: 13. The CDR3 has 15 residues. The chain's CDR3 is CATSDPGTGIQGAFF. The CDR3 coding sequence is TGTGCCACCAGTGACCCCGGGACAGGGATCCAGGGGGCTTTCTTT.